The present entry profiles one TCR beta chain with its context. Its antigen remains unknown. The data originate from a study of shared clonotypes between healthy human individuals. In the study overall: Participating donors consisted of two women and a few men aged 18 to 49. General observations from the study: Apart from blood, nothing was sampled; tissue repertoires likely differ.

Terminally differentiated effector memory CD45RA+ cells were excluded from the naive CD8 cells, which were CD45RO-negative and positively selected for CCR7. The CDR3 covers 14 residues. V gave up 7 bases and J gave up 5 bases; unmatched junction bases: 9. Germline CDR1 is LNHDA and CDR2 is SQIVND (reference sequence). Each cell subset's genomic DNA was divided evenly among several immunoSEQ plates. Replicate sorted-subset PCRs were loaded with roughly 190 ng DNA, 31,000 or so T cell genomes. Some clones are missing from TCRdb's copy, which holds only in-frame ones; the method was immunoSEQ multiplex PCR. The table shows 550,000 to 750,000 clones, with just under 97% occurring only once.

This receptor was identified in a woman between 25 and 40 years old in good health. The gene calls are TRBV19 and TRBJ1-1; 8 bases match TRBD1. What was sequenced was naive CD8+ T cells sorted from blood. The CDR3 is CASNSGTGLTEAFF. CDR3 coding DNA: TGTGCCAGTAATTCCGGGACAGGCCTTACTGAAGCTTTCTTT. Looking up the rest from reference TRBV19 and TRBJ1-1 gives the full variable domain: DGGITQSPKYLFRKEGQNVTLSCEQNLNHDAMYWYRQDPGQGLRLIYYSQIVNDFQKGDIAEGYSVSREKKESFPLTVTSAQKNPTAFYLCASNSGTGLTEAFFGQGTRLTVV.